The 10 T cell receptor beta chains in this list originate from one sample, sequenced in a study of beta chain features in type 1 diabetes. Expressed TCRB transcripts got sequenced, as all isolated RNA was reverse transcribed. Assay used: immunoSEQ multiplex PCR; TCRdb lists only in-frame clones, some missing. The sample carries 860,000 or so clones, about a sixth recorded once. Sample: naive CD4+ T cells from blood. These receptors were collected from a woman between 18 and 29 years old in good health.

The chain carries TRBV27 and TRBJ2-3; TRBD2 is a possible D gene (6 bases). Trimming pared 5 bases from V and 3 bases from J, leaving 12 bases between. The CDR3 extends over 14 amino acids. Per germline, CDR1 MNHEY and CDR2 SMNVEV (reference sequence). The CDR3 sequence: CASSRRAGTDTQYF. The CDR3 region has the DNA TGTGCCAGCAGTAGACGGGCGGGGACAGATACGCAGTATTTT.

The chain combines TRBV9 with TRBJ2-3, with D unclear. The CDR3 is 13 amino acids. Germline CDR1 and CDR2: SGDLS and YYNGEE. V was shortened by 0 bases and J by 3 bases, with 5 bases between the two germline ends. This CDR3 reads CASSVAFTDTQYF. The CDR3 DNA reads TGTGCCAGCAGCGTAGCTTTTACAGATACGCAGTATTTT.

This clone has only a few counts. This chain connects TRBV28 to TRBJ1-3; D is uncertain. This CDR3 comprises 13 residues. Per germline, CDR1 MDHEN and CDR2 SYDVKM. The V and J ends lost 7 bases and 4 bases respectively, with 11 bases between them. The CDR3 DNA follows: TGTGCCAGCAACGGCGGTGGGGGAAACACCATATATTTT. Amino acids: CASNGGGGNTIYF.

This clone appeared a few times. The chain links TRBV6-1 to TRBJ2-1; D might be TRBD2 (6 bases). CDR3 length: 14 amino acids. The germline gives CDR1 MNHNS, CDR2 SASEGT. Between the trimmed V and J ends, which lost 0 bases and 7 bases, there was a span of 10 bases. CDR3 residues: CASSEAGGRNEQFF. The CDR3 nucleotides are TGTGCCAGCAGTGAAGCGGGAGGAAGGAATGAGCAGTTCTTC.

The chain joins TRBV19 to TRBJ2-7; D possibly matches TRBD1 or TRBD2 (7 bases each). Trimming removed 5 bases from V and 2 bases from J, with 16 bases in between. Germline CDR1 and CDR2: LNHDA and SQIVND (reference sequence). CDR3 length: 15 residues. The CDR3: CASSFRQGGTYEQYF. CDR3 nucleotide sequence: TGTGCCAGTAGTTTCCGACAGGGAGGGACCTACGAGCAGTACTTC.

This clone was seen a few times. The chain combines TRBV18 with TRBJ2-1; TRBD1 agrees at 9 bases. The CDR3 contains 15 residues. The germline CDR1 and CDR2 sequences are KGHSH and LQKENI. The V and J ends lost 8 bases and 8 bases, in that order; junction bases with no gene match: 13. As DNA, the CDR3 is TGTGCCAGCACCAGGGGGACAGGGAGCTTACATGAGCAGTTCTTC. It specifies CASTRGTGSLHEQFF.

The rearrangement links TRBV4-3 to TRBJ2-7, with 7 bases fitting TRBD2. J lost 7 bases, V lost 5 bases, and 11 bases had no gene match. The length of the CDR3 is 14 residues. Germline V lookup: CDR1 LGHNA, CDR2 YSLEER. Here the CDR3 DNA reads TGCGCCAGCAGCGATCTCCGCGGCGGGAGAGAGCAGTACTTC. Its protein product is CASSDLRGGREQYF.

The V call is TRBV6-5, the J call TRBJ2-3, with D possibly TRBD1 on 6 matching bases. Germline CDR1 reads MNHEY; CDR2 reads SVGAGI. Trimming pared 6 bases from V and 0 bases from J, leaving 13 bases between. This CDR3 has 15 residues. CDR3 loop: CASSLGQPSTDTQYF. CDR3 coding DNA: TGTGCCAGCAGCCTCGGACAGCCGAGCACAGATACGCAGTATTTT.

The sample holds a few counts of this clone. The chain combines TRBV11-2 with TRBJ2-5; no reliable D call. Between the trimmed V and J ends, which lost 4 bases and 9 bases, there was a span of 18 bases. The length of the CDR3 is 14 residues. Germline CDR1 SGHAT, CDR2 FQNNGV. The CDR3 protein is CASSSRTESRAQYF. For the CDR3, the DNA is TGTGCCAGCAGCTCGAGGACGGAAAGTAGGGCCCAGTACTTC. The full variable domain, rest sourced from reference TRBV11-2 and TRBJ2-5, is EAGVAQSPRYKIIEKRQSVAFWCNPISGHATLYWYQQILGQGPKLLIQFQNNGVVDDSQLPKDRFSAERLKGVDSTLKIQPAKLEDSAVYLCASSSRTESRAQYFGPGTRLLVL.

In this sample, this clone turned up a few times. The chain uses TRBV21-1 and TRBJ1-2. TRBV21-1 is a listed pseudogene. CDR3 size: 15 residues. The CDR3 is CASSKVRALWIGYTF. CDR3 bases: TGTGCCAGCAGCAAAGTTCGGGCCCTATGGATAGGCTACACCTTC.